This T cell receptor beta chain was found in a study of blood T cells in healthy people across ages. Looking at the study overall: There was about one barcoded beta molecule captured by template switching per two T cells. Study-wide results and limits: Conclusively comparing naive with antigen-experienced cells was impossible with unsorted PBMCs.

Trimming cost V 0 bases and J 2 bases, with 18 bases left between them. Germline CDR1 reads DFQATT; CDR2 reads SNEGSKA (reference sequence). CDR3 length: 17 residues. Next came a second PCR, run for about 6 to 12 cycles, which used a sample-barcoded 5' primer along with a J-beta primer mix. Every individual sample yielded 2.5 million or more paired-end reads (each containing CDR3). In TCRdb, the 5' RACE reads were re-called with MiXCR into one record per CDR3 protein. This table holds about 1 million distinct CDR3 sequences, 40% to 50% found once. As regards this clonotype: No antigen is known for it.

The sequenced sample was blood. This rearrangement joins TRBV20-1 to TRBJ2-3; D unresolved. The receptor's source is a woman aged 55-70 years in good health. CDR3 region: CSARDLGRSGNTDTQYF. The CDR3 nucleotides are TGCAGTGCTAGAGACCTCGGACGAAGTGGGAACACAGATACGCAGTATTTT.